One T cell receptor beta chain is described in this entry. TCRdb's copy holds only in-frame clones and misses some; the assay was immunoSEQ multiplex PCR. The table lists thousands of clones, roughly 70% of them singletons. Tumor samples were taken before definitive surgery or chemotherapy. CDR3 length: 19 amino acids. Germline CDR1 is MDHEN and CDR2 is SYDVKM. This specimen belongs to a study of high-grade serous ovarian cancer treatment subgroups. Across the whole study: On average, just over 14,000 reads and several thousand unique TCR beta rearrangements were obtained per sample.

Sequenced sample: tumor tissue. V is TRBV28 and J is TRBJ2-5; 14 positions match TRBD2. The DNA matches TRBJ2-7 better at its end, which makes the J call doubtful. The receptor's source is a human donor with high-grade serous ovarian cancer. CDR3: CASSSNPHLGLAGGYEQYF. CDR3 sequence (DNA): TGTGCCAGCAGTTCGAATCCCCATCTCGGACTAGCGGGAGGATACGAGCAGTACTTC.